These 15 T cell receptor beta chains originate from one sample sequenced in a study of response to subunit inactivated influenza vaccine. MiXCR, applied by TCRdb to the RT-PCR reads, yields one record per CDR3 protein. The sample carries hundreds of thousands of distinct CDR3 sequences, about 7.6% recorded once. This material consisted of PBMCs from blood, taken approximately 25 months after vaccination. These receptors all stem from a man aged 45 to 75 who received an inactivated influenza vaccine.

This chain links TRBV20-1 with TRBJ2-3; perhaps D is TRBD1 or TRBD2 (5 bases each). CDR3 length: 15 amino acids. Germline V gene sequence: CDR1 DFQATT, CDR2 SNEGSKA (reference sequence). V was cut by 1 base and J by 8 bases, with 19 bases left in between. The CDR3 DNA reads TGCAGTGCTAGAGGGTCCCTCGGGGCCCAGGGTACGCAGTATTTT. This sequence encodes CSARGSLGAQGTQYF.

This clonotype came up a few times. The chain employs TRBV5-1 and TRBJ2-1; 11 bases fit TRBD2. The CDR3 is 16 amino acids. Germline V gene lookup returns CDR1 SGHRS and CDR2 YFSETQ. V lost 0 bases, J lost 6 bases, and 5 bases stayed unmatched. CDR3 nucleotides: TGCGCCAGCAGCTTGGCCCCTAGCGGGGGGCTCAATGAGCAGTTCTTC. Translation: CASSLAPSGGLNEQFF.

This clonotype occurred many times. The V call is TRBV7-2, the J call TRBJ1-6; D ambiguous. Per germline, CDR1 SGHTA and CDR2 FQGNSA. Deletions cut 1 base from V and 7 bases from J, with 5 bases between. This CDR3 has 13 amino acids. The CDR3 protein is CASSLVRNSPLHF. In nucleotides, the CDR3 is TGTGCCAGCAGCTTAGTGCGGAATTCACCCCTCCACTTT.

This clonotype has only a few counts. The J gene is TRBJ2-1, the V gene TRBV2, with 7 bases fitting TRBD2. The CDR3 length is 16 residues. Losses at the gene ends were 2 bases for V and 8 bases for J; bases not matched to a gene: 12. Per germline, CDR1 SNHLY and CDR2 FYNNEI. The CDR3 bases are TGTGCCAGCAGTGAAATCGGCGGGAGTCAGTGGGATGAGCAGTTCTTC. Protein sequence: CASSEIGGSQWDEQFF.

This clonotype was picked up a small number of times. The chain combines TRBV20-1 with TRBJ2-5; 9 nucleotides agree with TRBD1. The ends lost 8 bases at V and 1 base at J; junction bases unmatched: 2. Germline V gene data show CDR1 as DFQATT and CDR2 as SNEGSKA (reference sequence). CDR3 length: 12 residues. CDR3 sequence reads: CSTDRGQETQYF. The CDR3 DNA reads TGCAGTACGGACAGGGGCCAAGAGACCCAGTACTTC.

This clonotype was recorded many times. The CDR3 DNA sequence: TGTGCCAGCAGTGAAAATCACGAGCAGTACTTC. It translates to CASSENHEQYF. This chain links TRBV25-1 with TRBJ2-7; D remains unclear. There are 11 residues in the CDR3. Between the trimmed V and J ends, which lost 2 bases and 5 bases, there was a span of 4 bases. The germline CDR1 and CDR2 sequences are MGHDK and SYGVNS.

This clonotype has ten or more counts. This chain connects TRBV27 to TRBJ2-7, with 13 bases lining up with TRBD2. This CDR3 is 18 amino acids long. V shed 5 bases, J shed 7 bases, and the junction held 17 bases outside the gene matches. Per germline, CDR1 MNHEY and CDR2 SMNVEV (reference sequence). This CDR3 reads CASSLYPSTSGGALEQYF. The DNA for the CDR3 is TGTGCCAGCAGTCTCTACCCTTCCACTAGCGGGGGGGCCCTGGAGCAGTACTTC.

The chain combines TRBV5-6 with TRBJ1-5, with D maybe TRBD1 (5 bases). Per the germline V gene, CDR1 is SGHDT and CDR2 is YYEEEE. There are 15 residues in the CDR3. Trimming took 3 bases from V and 7 from J, leaving 17 bases between them. CDR3 nucleotides: TGTGCCAGCAGCTGGGGGACGAGTGGGAGCCAGCCCCAGCATTTT. This gives the protein CASSWGTSGSQPQHF.

This clonotype was seen at least ten times. The V gene is TRBV11-2, the J gene TRBJ2-2, with TRBD2 matching over 7 bases. This CDR3 contains 14 residues. J was trimmed by 3 bases and V by 5 bases; bases with no gene match: 3. From germline, CDR1 is SGHAT and CDR2 FQNNGV. The CDR3 region has the DNA TGTGCCAGCAGCATGCTAGCGGACACCGGGGAGCTGTTTTTT. It is translated as CASSMLADTGELFF.

There are a few counts of this clonotype. The chain has TRBV4-2 and TRBJ2-7; unclear D gene. In germline, CDR1 is LGHNA, CDR2 YNFKEQ. The CDR3 runs to 13 residues. V lost 4 bases and J 6 bases, leaving 13 bases between the germline ends. CDR3 in amino acids: CASSRYREGEQYF. The CDR3 DNA follows: TGTGCCAGCAGCCGGTATAGGGAAGGCGAGCAGTACTTC.

This clonotype was counted only a few times. The rearrangement links TRBV27 to TRBJ1-6, with TRBD1 matching over 10 bases. Germline assignment: CDR1 MNHEY and CDR2 SMNVEV (reference sequence). Trimming took 3 bases from V and 7 from J; bases not matched to a gene: 12. The CDR3 covers 18 residues. CDR3 protein: CASSFKGQGLIWNSPLHF. For the CDR3, the DNA is TGTGCCAGCAGTTTCAAGGGACAGGGGTTAATTTGGAATTCACCCCTCCACTTT.

This clonotype was found a few times. This chain links TRBV7-9 with TRBJ2-1; TRBD1 matches 8 bases. Trimming removed 5 bases from V and 6 bases from J; junction bases left unmatched: 12. The CDR3 loop spans 16 amino acids. CDR1 SEHNR and CDR2 FQNEAQ come from the germline V gene (reference sequence). CDR3 residues: CASSPPGQGRGNEQFF. The CDR3 DNA reads TGTGCCAGCAGCCCTCCTGGACAGGGTCGAGGCAATGAGCAGTTCTTC.

This clonotype was seen repeatedly, ten times or more. This chain joins TRBV6-2 or TRBV6-3 and TRBJ2-2, with D hard to call. The germline gives CDR1 MNHEY, CDR2 SVGEGT. This CDR3 spans 16 amino acids. V was clipped by 5 bases and J by 1 base, with 14 bases between them. The CDR3 DNA sequence: TGTGCCAGCAGTATCCTTGGGCAGGAGAACACCGGGGAGCTGTTTTTT. Translated, it gives CASSILGQENTGELFF.

The chain couples TRBV6-6 to TRBJ2-5; D is undetermined. Germline CDR1 MNHNY, CDR2 SVGAGI (reference sequence). V gave up 4 bases and J gave up 5 bases, with 8 bases separating them. The CDR3 runs 12 residues. In DNA form, the CDR3 reads TGTGCCAGCAGTTTTCCCTTGGAGACCCAGTACTTC. The encoded protein is CASSFPLETQYF.

This clonotype was recorded at least ten times. The DNA for the CDR3 is TGTGCCAGTTCGAATCGGGACATGAACACTGAAGCTTTCTTT. Residues: CASSNRDMNTEAFF. The rearrangement uses TRBV6-1 and TRBJ1-1; perhaps TRBD1 as D (6 bases). The V gene's germline CDR1 is MNHNS and CDR2 SASEGT. The CDR3 runs to 14 residues. The V end was cut by 9 bases, the J end by 0 bases, with 14 bases between.